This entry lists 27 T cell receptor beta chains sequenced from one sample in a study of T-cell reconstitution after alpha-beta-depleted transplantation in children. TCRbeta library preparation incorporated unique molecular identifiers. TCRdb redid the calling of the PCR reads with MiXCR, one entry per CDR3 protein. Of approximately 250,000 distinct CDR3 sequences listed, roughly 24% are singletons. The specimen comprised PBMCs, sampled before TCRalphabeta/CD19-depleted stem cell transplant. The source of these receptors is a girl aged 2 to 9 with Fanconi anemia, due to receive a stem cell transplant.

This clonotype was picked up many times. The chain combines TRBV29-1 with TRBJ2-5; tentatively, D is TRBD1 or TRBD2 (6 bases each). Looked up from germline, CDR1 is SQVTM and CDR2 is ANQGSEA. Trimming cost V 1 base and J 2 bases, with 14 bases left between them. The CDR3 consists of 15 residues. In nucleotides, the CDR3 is TGCAGCGTTGAAGGCGGGGACACCTTGCAAGAGACCCAGTACTTC. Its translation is CSVEGGDTLQETQYF.

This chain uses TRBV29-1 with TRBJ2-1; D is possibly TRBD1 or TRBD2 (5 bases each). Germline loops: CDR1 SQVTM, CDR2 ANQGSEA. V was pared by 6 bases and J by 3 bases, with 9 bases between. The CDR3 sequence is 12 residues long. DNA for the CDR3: TGCAGCGTCGGGACGTTCTACAATGAGCAGTTCTTC. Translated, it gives CSVGTFYNEQFF.

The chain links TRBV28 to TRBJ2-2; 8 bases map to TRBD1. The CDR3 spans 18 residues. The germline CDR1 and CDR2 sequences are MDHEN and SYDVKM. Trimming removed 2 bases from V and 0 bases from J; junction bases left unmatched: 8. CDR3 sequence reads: CASSLAGTGYPNTGELFF. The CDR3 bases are TGTGCCAGCAGTTTAGCCGGGACAGGCTATCCGAACACCGGGGAGCTGTTTTTT.

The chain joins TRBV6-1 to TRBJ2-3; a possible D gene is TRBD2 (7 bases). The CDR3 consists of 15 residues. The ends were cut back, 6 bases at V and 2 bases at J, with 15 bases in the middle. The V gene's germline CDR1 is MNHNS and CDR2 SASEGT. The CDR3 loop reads CASSSWGGDTDTQYF. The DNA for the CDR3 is TGTGCCAGCAGCTCGTGGGGGGGCGACACAGATACGCAGTATTTT.

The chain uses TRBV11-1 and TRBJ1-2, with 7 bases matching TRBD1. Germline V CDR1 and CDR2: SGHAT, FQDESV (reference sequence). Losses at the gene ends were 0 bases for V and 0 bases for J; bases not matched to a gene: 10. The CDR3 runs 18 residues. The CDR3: CASSLARLPGQPNYGYTF. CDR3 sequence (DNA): TGTGCCAGCAGCTTAGCGAGACTTCCGGGACAGCCTAACTATGGCTACACCTTC.

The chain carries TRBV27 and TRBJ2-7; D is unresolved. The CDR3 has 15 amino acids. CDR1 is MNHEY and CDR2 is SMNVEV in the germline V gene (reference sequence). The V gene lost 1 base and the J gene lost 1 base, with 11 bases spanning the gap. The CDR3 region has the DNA TGTGCCAGCAGTTTATATCTGGGGTTGTCCTACGAGCAGTACTTC. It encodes CASSLYLGLSYEQYF.

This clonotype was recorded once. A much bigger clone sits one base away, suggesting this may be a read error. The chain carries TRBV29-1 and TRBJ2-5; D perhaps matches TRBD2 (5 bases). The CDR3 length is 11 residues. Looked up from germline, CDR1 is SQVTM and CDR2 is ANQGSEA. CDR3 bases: TGCAGCGCGGGCCACGGGGAGACCCGGTACTTC. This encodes CSAGHGETRYF.

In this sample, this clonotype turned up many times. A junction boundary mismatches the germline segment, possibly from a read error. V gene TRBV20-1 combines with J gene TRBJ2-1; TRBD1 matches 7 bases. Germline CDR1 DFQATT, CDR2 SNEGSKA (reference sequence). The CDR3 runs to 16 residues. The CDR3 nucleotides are TGCTGTGCTAGAGCCTCACAGGGGAGCTCCTACAATGAGCAGTTCTTC. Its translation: CCARASQGSSYNEQFF.

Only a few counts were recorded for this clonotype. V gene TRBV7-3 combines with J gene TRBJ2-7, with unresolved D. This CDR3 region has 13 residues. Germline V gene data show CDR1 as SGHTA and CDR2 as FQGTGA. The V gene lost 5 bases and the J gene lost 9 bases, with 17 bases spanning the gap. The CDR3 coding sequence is TGTGCCAGCAGCCAGTTTGCGTCTGAGAGGCAGTACTTC. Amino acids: CASSQFASERQYF. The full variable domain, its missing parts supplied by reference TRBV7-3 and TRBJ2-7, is GAGVSQTPSNKVTEKGKYVELRCDPISGHTALYWYRQSLGQGPEFLIYFQGTGAADDSGLPNDRFFAVRPEGSVSTLKIQRTERGDSAVYLCASSQFASERQYFGPGTRLTVT.

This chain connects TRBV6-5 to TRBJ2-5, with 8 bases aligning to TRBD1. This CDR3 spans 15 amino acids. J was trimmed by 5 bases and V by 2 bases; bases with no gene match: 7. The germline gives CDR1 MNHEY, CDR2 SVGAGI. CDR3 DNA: TGTGCCAGCAGTTACGACTCAGGGGGCGGTGAGACCCAGTACTTC. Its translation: CASSYDSGGGETQYF.

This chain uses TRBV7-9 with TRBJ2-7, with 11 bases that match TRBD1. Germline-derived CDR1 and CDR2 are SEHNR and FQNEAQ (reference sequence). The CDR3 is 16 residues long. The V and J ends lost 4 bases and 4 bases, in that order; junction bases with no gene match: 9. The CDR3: CASSSSGTGGLYEQYF. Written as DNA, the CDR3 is TGTGCCAGCAGCTCCTCCGGGACAGGGGGATTATACGAGCAGTACTTC. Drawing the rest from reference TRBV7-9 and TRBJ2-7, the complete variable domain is DTGVSQNPRHKITKRGQNVTFRCDPISEHNRLYWYRQTLGQGPEFLTYFQNEAQLEKSRLLSDRFSAERPKGSFSTLEIQRTEQGDSAMYLCASSSSGTGGLYEQYFGPGTRLTVT.

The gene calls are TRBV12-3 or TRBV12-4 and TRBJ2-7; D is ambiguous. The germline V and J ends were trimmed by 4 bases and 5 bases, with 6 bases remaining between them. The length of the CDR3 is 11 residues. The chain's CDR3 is CASSSIDEQYF. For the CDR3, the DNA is TGTGCCAGCAGTTCCATTGACGAGCAGTACTTC.

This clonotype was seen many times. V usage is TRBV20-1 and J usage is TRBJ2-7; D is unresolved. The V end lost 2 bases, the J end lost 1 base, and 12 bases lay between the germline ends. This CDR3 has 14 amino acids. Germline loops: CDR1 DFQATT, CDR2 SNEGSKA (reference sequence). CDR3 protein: CSARILIRSYEQYF. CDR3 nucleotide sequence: TGCAGTGCTAGAATTCTAATCCGATCCTACGAGCAGTACTTC.

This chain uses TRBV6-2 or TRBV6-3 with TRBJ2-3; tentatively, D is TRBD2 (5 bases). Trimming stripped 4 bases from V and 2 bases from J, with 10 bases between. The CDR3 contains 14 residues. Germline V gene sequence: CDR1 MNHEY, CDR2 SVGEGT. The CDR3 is CASSSGGFTDTQYF. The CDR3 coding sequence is TGTGCCAGCAGTTCGGGCGGGTTCACAGATACGCAGTATTTT.

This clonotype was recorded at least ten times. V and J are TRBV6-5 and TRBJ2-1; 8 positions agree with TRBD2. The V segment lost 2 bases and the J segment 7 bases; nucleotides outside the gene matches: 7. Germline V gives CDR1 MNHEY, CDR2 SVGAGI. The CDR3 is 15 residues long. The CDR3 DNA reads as TGTGCCAGCAGTTACCTCGGGGGGGCCGGGAATGAGCAGTTCTTC. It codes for CASSYLGGAGNEQFF.

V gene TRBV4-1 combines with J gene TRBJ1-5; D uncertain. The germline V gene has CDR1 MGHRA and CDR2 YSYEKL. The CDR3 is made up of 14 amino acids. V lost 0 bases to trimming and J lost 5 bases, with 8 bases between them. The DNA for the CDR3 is TGCGCCAGCAGCCAAGATATAGGGTATCAGCCCCAGCATTTT. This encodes CASSQDIGYQPQHF.

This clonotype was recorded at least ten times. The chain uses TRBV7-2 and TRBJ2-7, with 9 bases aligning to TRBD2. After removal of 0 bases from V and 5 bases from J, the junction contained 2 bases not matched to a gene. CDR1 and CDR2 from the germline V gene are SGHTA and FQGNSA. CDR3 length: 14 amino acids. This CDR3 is CASSLAAGGHEQYF. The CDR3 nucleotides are TGTGCCAGCAGCTTAGCAGCGGGGGGCCACGAGCAGTACTTC. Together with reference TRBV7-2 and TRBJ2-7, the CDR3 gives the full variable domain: GAGVSQSPSNKVTEKGKDVELRCDPISGHTALYWYRQSLGQGLEFLIYFQGNSAPDKSGLPSDRFSAERTGGSVSTLTIQRTQQEDSAVYLCASSLAAGGHEQYFGPGTRLTVT.

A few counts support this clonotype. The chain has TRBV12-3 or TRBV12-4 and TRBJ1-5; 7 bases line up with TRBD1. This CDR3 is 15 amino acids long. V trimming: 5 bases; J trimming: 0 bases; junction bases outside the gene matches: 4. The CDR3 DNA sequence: TGTGCCAGCAGTGCACAGGGGAATAGCAATCAGCCCCAGCATTTT. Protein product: CASSAQGNSNQPQHF.

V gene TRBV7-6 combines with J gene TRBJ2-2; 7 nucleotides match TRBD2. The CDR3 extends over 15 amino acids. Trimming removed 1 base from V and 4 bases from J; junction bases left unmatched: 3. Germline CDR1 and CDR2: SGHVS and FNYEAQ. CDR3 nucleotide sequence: TGTGCCAGCAGCTTAGTCCGCGGGGGCACCGGGGAGCTGTTTTTT. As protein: CASSLVRGGTGELFF.

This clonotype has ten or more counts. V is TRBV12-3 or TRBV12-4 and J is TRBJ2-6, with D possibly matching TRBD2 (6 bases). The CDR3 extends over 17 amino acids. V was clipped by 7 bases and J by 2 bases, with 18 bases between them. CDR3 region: CASTSLFSGAGANVLTF. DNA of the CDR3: TGTGCCAGCACCAGCTTATTCTCGGGAGCTGGGGCCAACGTCCTGACTTTC.

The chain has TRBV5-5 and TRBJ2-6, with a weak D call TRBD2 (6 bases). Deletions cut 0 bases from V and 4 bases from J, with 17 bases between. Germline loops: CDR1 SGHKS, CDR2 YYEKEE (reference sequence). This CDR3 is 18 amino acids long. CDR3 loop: CASSLGVPGRSGANVLTF. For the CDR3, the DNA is TGTGCCAGCAGCTTGGGGGTCCCAGGGAGGTCGGGGGCCAACGTCCTGACTTTC.

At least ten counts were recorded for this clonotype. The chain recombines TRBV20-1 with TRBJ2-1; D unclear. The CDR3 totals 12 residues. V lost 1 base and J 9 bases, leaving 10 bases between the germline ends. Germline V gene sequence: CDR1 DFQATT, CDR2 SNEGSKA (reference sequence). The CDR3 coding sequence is TGCAGTGCTAGAGTTGTCAAGCGTGAGCAGTTCTTC. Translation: CSARVVKREQFF.

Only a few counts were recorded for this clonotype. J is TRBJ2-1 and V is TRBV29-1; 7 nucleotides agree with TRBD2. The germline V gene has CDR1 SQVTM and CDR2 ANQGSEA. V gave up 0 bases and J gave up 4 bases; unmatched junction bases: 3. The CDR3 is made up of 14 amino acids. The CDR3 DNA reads TGCAGCGTTGAAGAAGGCGGGAGTTACAATGAGCAGTTCTTC. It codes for CSVEEGGSYNEQFF.

In DNA form, the CDR3 reads TGTGCCATCAGTGAGTCGGGACAGGAACAGGCAAATCAGCCCCAGCATTTT. Translated, it gives CAISESGQEQANQPQHF. This chain connects TRBV10-3 to TRBJ1-5, with 8 bases identical to TRBD1. Germline V lookup: CDR1 ENHRY, CDR2 SYGVKD. The CDR3 sequence is 17 residues long. Germline trimming cut 0 bases from V and 4 bases from J; bases unmatched to any gene: 8.

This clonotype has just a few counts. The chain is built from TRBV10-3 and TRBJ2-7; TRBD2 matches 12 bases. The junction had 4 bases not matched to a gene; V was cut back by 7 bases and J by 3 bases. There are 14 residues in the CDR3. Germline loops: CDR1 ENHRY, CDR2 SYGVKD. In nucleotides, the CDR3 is TGTGCCATCAAACGACTAGCGGGGGACTACGAGCAGTACTTC. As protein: CAIKRLAGDYEQYF.

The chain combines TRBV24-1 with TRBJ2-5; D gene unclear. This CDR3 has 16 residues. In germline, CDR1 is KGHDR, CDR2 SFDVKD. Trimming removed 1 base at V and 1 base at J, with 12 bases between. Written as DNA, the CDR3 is TGTGCCACCAGTGATTTCCATCAAACAGCCCAAGAGACCCAGTACTTC. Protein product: CATSDFHQTAQETQYF.

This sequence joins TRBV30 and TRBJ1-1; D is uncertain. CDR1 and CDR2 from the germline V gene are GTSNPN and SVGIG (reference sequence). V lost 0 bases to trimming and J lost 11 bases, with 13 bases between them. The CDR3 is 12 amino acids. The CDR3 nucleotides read TGTGCCTGGAGTGTAGACTCCCCGGACGCTTTCTTT. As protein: CAWSVDSPDAFF.